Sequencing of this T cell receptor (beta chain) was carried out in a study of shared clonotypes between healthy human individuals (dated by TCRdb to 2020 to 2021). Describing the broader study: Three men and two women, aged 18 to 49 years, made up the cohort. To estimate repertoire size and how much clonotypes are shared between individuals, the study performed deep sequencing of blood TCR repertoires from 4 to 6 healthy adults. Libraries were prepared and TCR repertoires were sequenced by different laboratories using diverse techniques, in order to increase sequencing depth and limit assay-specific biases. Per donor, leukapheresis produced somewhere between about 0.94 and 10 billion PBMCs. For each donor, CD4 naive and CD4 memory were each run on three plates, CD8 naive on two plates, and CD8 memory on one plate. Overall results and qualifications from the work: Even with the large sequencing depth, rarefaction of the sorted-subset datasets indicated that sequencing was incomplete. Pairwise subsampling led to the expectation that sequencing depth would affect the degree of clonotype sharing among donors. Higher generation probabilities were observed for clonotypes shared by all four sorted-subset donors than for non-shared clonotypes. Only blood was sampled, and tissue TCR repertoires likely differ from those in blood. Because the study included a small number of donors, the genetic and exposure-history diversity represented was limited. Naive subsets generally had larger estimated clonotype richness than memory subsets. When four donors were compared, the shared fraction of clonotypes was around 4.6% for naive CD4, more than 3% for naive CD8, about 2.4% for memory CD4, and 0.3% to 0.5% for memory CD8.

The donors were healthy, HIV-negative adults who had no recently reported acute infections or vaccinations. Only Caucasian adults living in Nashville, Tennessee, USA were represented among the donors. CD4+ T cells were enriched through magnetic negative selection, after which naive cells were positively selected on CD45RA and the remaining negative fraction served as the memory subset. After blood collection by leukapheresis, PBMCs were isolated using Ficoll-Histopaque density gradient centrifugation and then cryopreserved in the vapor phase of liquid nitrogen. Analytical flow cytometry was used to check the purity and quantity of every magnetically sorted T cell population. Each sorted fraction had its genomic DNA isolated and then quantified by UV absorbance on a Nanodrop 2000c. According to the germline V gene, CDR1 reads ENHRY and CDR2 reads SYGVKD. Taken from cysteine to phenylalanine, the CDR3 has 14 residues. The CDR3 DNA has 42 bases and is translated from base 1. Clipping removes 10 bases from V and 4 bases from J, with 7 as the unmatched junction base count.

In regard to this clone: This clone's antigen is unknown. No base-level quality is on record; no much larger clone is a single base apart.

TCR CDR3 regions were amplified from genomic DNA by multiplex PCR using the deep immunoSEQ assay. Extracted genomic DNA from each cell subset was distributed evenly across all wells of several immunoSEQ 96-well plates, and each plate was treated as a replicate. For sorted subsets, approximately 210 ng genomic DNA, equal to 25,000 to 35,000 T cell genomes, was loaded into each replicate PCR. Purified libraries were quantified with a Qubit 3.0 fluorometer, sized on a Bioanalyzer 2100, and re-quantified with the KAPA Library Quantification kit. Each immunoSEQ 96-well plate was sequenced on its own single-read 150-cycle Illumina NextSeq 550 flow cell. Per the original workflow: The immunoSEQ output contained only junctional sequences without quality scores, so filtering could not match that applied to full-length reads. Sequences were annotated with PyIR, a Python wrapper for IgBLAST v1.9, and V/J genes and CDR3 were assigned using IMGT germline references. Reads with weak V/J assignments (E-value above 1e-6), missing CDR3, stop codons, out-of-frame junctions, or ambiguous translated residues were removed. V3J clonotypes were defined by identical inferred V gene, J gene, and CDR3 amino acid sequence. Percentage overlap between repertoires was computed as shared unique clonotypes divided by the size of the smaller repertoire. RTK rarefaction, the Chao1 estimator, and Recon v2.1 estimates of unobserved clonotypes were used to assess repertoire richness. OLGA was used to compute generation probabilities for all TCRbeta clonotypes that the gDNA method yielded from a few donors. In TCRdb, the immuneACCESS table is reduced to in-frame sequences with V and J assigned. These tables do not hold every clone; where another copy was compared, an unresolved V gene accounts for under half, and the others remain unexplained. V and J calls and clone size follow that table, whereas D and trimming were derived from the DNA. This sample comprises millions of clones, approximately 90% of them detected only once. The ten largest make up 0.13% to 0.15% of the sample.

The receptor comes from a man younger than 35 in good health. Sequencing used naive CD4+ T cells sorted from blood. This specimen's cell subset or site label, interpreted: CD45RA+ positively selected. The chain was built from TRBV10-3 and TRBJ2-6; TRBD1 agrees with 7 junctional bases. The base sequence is TGTGCCACTACGACAGGGACCGGGGCCAACGTCCTGACTTTC. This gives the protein CATTTGTGANVLTF.